This T cell receptor (beta chain) was recovered during a study of shared clonotypes between healthy human individuals. Assay: immunoSEQ multiplex PCR; the TCRdb copy retains only in-frame clones and omits some. This repertoire shows some 2,000,000 clones, 85% to 95% found once; its top ten account for roughly 0.13%. Trimming removed 1 base at V and 0 bases at J, with 15 bases between. This CDR3 is 17 amino acids long. The germline V gene has CDR1 SEHNR and CDR2 FQNEAQ (reference sequence). The sample comprised naive CD4+ T cells sorted from blood. This sample's subset: CD45RA+ positively selected. The J gene is TRBJ2-5, the V gene TRBV7-9; D perhaps matches TRBD2 (6 bases). This TCR was sampled from a young man in good health. CDR3 DNA: TGTGCCAGCAGCTTAGGATTGGAGGGAGTGTACCAAGAGACCCAGTACTTC. This sequence encodes CASSLGLEGVYQETQYF.